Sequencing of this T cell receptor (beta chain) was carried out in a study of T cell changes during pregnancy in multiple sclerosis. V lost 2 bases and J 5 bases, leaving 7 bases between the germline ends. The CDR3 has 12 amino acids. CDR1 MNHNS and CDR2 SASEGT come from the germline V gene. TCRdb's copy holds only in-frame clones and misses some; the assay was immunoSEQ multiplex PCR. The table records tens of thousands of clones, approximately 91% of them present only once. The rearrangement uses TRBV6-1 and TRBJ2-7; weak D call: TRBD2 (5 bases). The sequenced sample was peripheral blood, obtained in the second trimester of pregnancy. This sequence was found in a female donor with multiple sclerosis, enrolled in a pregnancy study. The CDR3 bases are TGTGCCAGCAGTGAACGGGGAGACGAGCAGTACTTC. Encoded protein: CASSERGDEQYF.